The following is a TCR beta chain sequence with its context. Its antigen is not identified. With 3 bases removed from V and 3 bases from J, the gap between germline ends came to 11 bases. Germline CDR1 is DFQATT and CDR2 is SNEGSKA (reference sequence). CDR3 length: 13 residues. The record originates from a study of vaccination effects on CD4 cells after COVID-19. Before sequencing took place, the ViraFEST assay used viral peptide pools to expand antigen-specific CD4+ T cells. Having been cultured for roughly 11 days, the cells underwent CD4+ T cell isolation. Vaccine recipients had no previous SARS-CoV-2 infection; their nucleocapsid antibodies were negative. The protocol was immunoSEQ multiplex PCR, while the TCRdb copy is restricted to in-frame clones and leaves out a portion. This table holds tens of thousands of clones, approximately 79% found once.

The J gene is TRBJ1-2, the V gene TRBV20-1, with unresolved D. The TCR originated in a human donor who received a COVID-19 vaccine. The specimen was CD4+ T cells from PBMCs cultured with HCoV-NL63 spike peptides, collected before COVID-19 vaccination. The CDR3 is CSASRFPDYGYTF. CDR3 in DNA: TGCAGTGCTAGTCGTTTCCCGGACTATGGCTACACCTTC.